This T cell receptor beta chain was documented in a study of CD8+ T cells in alopecia areata (dated by TCRdb to 2017 to 2018). Context from the whole study: High-throughput TCRbeta sequencing was used to examine T cell clonal expansion in alopecia areata in both the C3H/HeJ mouse model and human patients. In humans, TCRbeta sequencing was performed on scalp tissue and on sorted CD4+ and CD8+ peripheral blood T cells from healthy controls and from patients with patchy or totalis/universalis alopecia areata. immunoSEQ multiplex PCR using 35 Vbeta forward primers and 13 Jbeta reverse primers was used to amplify TCRbeta CDR3 regions. The RNA source kit depended on sample type: the PAXgene miRNA kit for fixed scalp, the miRNeasy kit for PBMCs, and the RNeasy kit for mouse skin. Scalp clonality was compared across normal scalp (n=4), patchy alopecia areata scalp (n=8), and alopecia totalis/universalis scalp (n=8).

In regard to this clone: No cognate antigen has been identified for it. No quality values exist for individual bases; no much larger clone is one base distant.

V loses 5 bases, J loses 7 bases, and the germline ends lie 11 bases apart. CDR3 length: 12 amino acids, cysteine to phenylalanine. Only CDR3 DNA remains: 36 bases, in frame from the first base. In the germline V gene, CDR1 corresponds to SGHVS and CDR2 to FQNEAQ. Library preparation used the immunoSEQ multiplex PCR assay. To provide template for TCR sequencing, every sample had RNA extracted and reverse transcribed into cDNA. SuperScript III was used to make first-strand cDNA, primed with a 2:1 mix of oligo-dT and random hexamers. A synthetic immune receptor repertoire was used to assess amplification bias, and residual bias was removed computationally. From the authors' description of their analysis: Raw reads were preprocessed to remove errors, and CDR3 was defined by IMGT conventions from the conserved cysteine to phenylalanine. To get clonality, Shannon entropy was normalized by log2 of the number of productive unique TCRs and the result was subtracted from 1. CD4 or CD8 identity of scalp clones was inferred by cross-referencing scalp TCRbeta sequences with sorted blood CD4 and CD8 repertoires. In its TCRdb copy, this immuneACCESS table keeps in-frame sequences only and misses some clones. Where compared with another copy, unresolved V genes explain less than half of these, and the others have no known cause. D and trimming were read from the DNA, whereas the V and J calls and clone size are those reported in that table. The sample table lists more than 95,000 clones, 55% to 70% of them with a count of one. The ten largest clonotypes hold about 3% of the sample.

PBMCs were isolated by density centrifugation and stained for CD3, CD4 and CD8, after which CD4+ and CD8+ T cells were sorted on a FACSAria. Unaffected controls provided scalp biopsies and blood samples. On the study overall, not on this receptor specifically: Shared TCR sequences between patients were less evident than in mice, which may be partly attributable to HLA diversity in the patient population. Lesional scalp, especially in alopecia totalis/universalis, showed higher clonality and more expanded CD8+ clones than normal scalp, suggesting antigenic drive. Scalp TCR repertoire analysis is complicated because resident alphabeta T cells in normal human skin are also sequenced, whereas mouse skin is dominated by gammadelta T cells.

Recombination linked TRBV7-8 to TRBJ1-1, with the identity of the D gene unclear. Sequenced: CD4+ T cells sorted from blood. The TCR was taken from a human donor in good health. The encoded CDR3 is CASSTTQVEAFF. The bases read TGTGCCAGCAGCACCACGCAAGTTGAAGCTTTCTTT.